A single sample is the source of the 2 T cell receptor beta chains below, sequenced in a study of blood T cell repertoires in COVID-19. Measured with immunoSEQ multiplex PCR; TCRdb has only the in-frame clones, and not every one. The sample contains 110,000 to 150,000 clones, around four fifths of which appear only once. Input material: PBMCs or T cells enriched from blood (not recorded which). The receptors originated from a woman in her forties who had recovered from COVID-19.

The chain joins TRBV5-1 to TRBJ2-1, with 7 nucleotides matching TRBD2. Germline V lookup: CDR1 SGHRS, CDR2 YFSETQ. J gave up 10 bases and V 0 bases, and 10 bases lay outside the gene matches. The CDR3 length is 15 residues. The CDR3 DNA is TGCGCCAGCAGCTTGGCAGAAGGCGGGGAGGGGGAGCAGTTCTTC. Translating gives CASSLAEGGEGEQFF.

The gene calls are TRBV3-1 (or the pseudogene TRBV3-2) and TRBJ2-5; D remains unclear. The length of the CDR3 is 13 residues. CDR1 is LGHDT and CDR2 is YNNKEL in the germline V gene (reference sequence). V dropped 1 base and J dropped 4 bases, with 7 bases sitting between them. The CDR3 DNA follows: TGTGCCAGCAGCCAAGTCCCCGGAGAGACCCAGTACTTC. This translates into CASSQVPGETQYF.